This TCR beta chain came from a study of blood T cells in healthy people across ages. Study-wide results and caveats: TCR beta diversity per million T cells fell roughly linearly with age. Higher diversity, along with more naive CD4+ cells, distinguished long-lived donors from aged donors. Diversity was estimated from one million T cells, and these estimates were considered underestimates.

This clonotype was recorded only once. Its specificity is not known. The CDR3 runs 14 residues. V was pared by 5 bases and J by 8 bases, with 6 bases of the junction left unmatched. With a J-beta primer mix and a sample-barcoded 5' primer, a second PCR ran about 7 to 12 cycles. TCRdb reprocessed the 5' RACE reads via MiXCR and lists one record per CDR3 protein. The sample consists of roughly 1,300,000 distinct CDR3 sequences, around 59% of them appearing once. The material sequenced was blood. The chain combines TRBV12-3 or TRBV12-4 with TRBJ1-6; the match to TRBD1 covers 7 bases. This clonotype originated in a man between 18 and 29 years old in good health. The CDR3 sequence is CASSPSTGDSPLHF. In nucleotides, the CDR3 is TGTGCCAGCAGTCCCAGTACAGGGGATTCACCCCTCCACTTT.